The T cell receptor (beta chain) under discussion was sequenced for a study of shared clonotypes between healthy human individuals. Findings of the study overall: When compared with the clonotypes that were shared by all four sorted-subset donors, the non-shared clonotypes turned out to have lower generation probabilities.

Method: immunoSEQ multiplex PCR; TCRdb's copy keeps in-frame clones and lacks some. The sample comprises 190,000 or so clones, about 93% of which are singletons, and about 0.07% rests with the top ten. In the case of this clone: Its specificity is not known.

Sequencing input: naive CD4+ T cells sorted from blood. Subset defined: CD45RA+ positively selected. This TCR derives from a woman aged 25-40 years in good health.

The CDR3 sequence: CASRSGTAGNTIYF. CDR3 nucleotides: TGTGCCAGCAGATCCGGGACAGCTGGAAACACCATATATTTT. The chain links TRBV6-1 to TRBJ1-3, with 7 bases identical to TRBD1. Germline CDR1 MNHNS, CDR2 SASEGT. This CDR3 has 14 residues. The trim removed 6 bases at V and 2 bases at J, leaving 4 bases unmatched.